These 12 T cell receptor beta chains originate from one sample sequenced in a study of tumour-infiltrating T cells in Burkitt lymphoma. Clones were read by immunoSEQ multiplex PCR, and TCRdb kept only the in-frame ones, dropping some. This table has 14,000 or so clones, around 30% appearing once. The sequencing sample was made of tumor tissue. These receptors originate from a human donor with diffuse large B-cell lymphoma.

The gene calls are TRBV27 and TRBJ1-5; possible D gene TRBD1, 5 bases. This CDR3 spans 15 amino acids. Trimming removed 6 bases at V and 4 bases at J, with 16 bases between. The V gene's germline CDR1 is MNHEY and CDR2 SMNVEV (reference sequence). The CDR3 is CASSWGGGFNQPQHF. Written as DNA, the CDR3 is TGTGCCAGCAGCTGGGGGGGAGGGTTTAATCAGCCCCAGCATTTT.

This chain uses TRBV30 with TRBJ1-5, with 7 bases matching TRBD1. The V gene end was trimmed by 2 bases and the J gene end by 0 bases; junction bases not matched to a gene: 7. Germline V gives CDR1 GTSNPN, CDR2 SVGIG (reference sequence). This CDR3 contains 16 residues. The CDR3 spells CAWSSGTEYSNQPQHF. DNA of the CDR3: TGTGCCTGGAGTTCCGGGACAGAGTATAGCAATCAGCCCCAGCATTTT.

CDR3 protein: CASSLYPGETQYF. The CDR3 nucleotides are TGTGCCAGCAGCTTATATCCTGGGGAGACCCAGTACTTC. This rearrangement joins TRBV7-9 to TRBJ2-5, with D unclear. CDR3 size: 13 residues. Looked up from germline, CDR1 is SEHNR and CDR2 is FQNEAQ (reference sequence). V shed 2 bases and J shed 5 bases, with 9 bases lying between them.

V gene TRBV27 combines with J gene TRBJ1-2; D is ambiguous. The CDR3 is 13 amino acids. CDR1 MNHEY and CDR2 SMNVEV come from the germline V gene (reference sequence). V dropped 4 bases and J dropped 4 bases, with 10 bases sitting between them. The DNA for the CDR3 is TGTGCCAGCAGTTCCGGGCCGGTCTATGGCTACACCTTC. Translating it yields CASSSGPVYGYTF.

The chain has TRBV13 and TRBJ2-7; D may be TRBD2 (5 bases). This CDR3 is 14 amino acids long. Deletions cut 4 bases from V and 7 bases from J, with 17 bases between. CDR1 PRHDT and CDR2 FYEKMQ come from the germline V gene (reference sequence). The CDR3 DNA reads TGTGCCAGCAGCTACTCGAGGAGGTTGGGAGAGCAGTACTTC. Translating it yields CASSYSRRLGEQYF. Based on the CDR3 plus reference TRBV13 and TRBJ2-7, the full variable domain is AAGVIQSPRHLIKEKRETATLKCYPIPRHDTVYWYQQGPGQDPQFLISFYEKMQSDKGSIPDRFSAQQFSDYHSELNMSSLELGDSALYFCASSYSRRLGEQYFGPGTRLTVT.

In its sample, this clone was seen once. The chain uses TRBV19 and TRBJ2-1, with 10 bases lining up with TRBD1. The junction had 12 bases not matched to a gene; V was cut back by 3 bases and J by 4 bases. Germline V lookup: CDR1 LNHDA, CDR2 SQIVND (reference sequence). CDR3 length equals 18 residues. Here the CDR3 reads CASSMGRTGGDMYNEQFF. CDR3 coding DNA: TGTGCCAGTAGTATGGGGCGGACAGGGGGTGATATGTACAATGAGCAGTTCTTC.

This clone has more than one count but fewer than ten. The chain couples TRBV6-1 to TRBJ1-5; D call uncertain. Germline CDR1 MNHNS, CDR2 SASEGT. The CDR3 contains 14 residues. The V gene lost 4 bases and the J gene lost 7 bases, with 14 bases spanning the gap. The CDR3 here is CASSGVRERQPQHF. The CDR3, as DNA: TGTGCCAGCAGTGGAGTTAGGGAGCGGCAGCCCCAGCATTTT.

The chain carries TRBV2 and TRBJ1-4; a weak D match, TRBD1 (5 bases). Between the trimmed V and J ends, which lost 4 bases and 8 bases, there was a span of 14 bases. Looked up from germline, CDR1 is SNHLY and CDR2 is FYNNEI. This CDR3 spans 14 amino acids. For the CDR3, the DNA is TGTGCCAGCAGTGGCCGCCAGGGTGGGGAAAAACTGTTTTTT. It codes for CASSGRQGGEKLFF.

The chain employs TRBV7-3 and TRBJ2-2; 9 bases line up with TRBD1. CDR1 is SGHTA, CDR2 FQGTGA, per germline. The CDR3 runs 15 residues. The J segment lost 5 bases and the V segment lost 5 bases, leaving 6 bases of the junction unmatched. The CDR3 coding sequence is TGTGCCAGCAGCCCCCTGGGACAGGGTACCGGGGAGCTGTTTTTT. Amino acids: CASSPLGQGTGELFF. Supplemented by reference TRBV7-3 and TRBJ2-2, the full variable domain reads GAGVSQTPSNKVTEKGKYVELRCDPISGHTALYWYRQSLGQGPEFLIYFQGTGAADDSGLPNDRFFAVRPEGSVSTLKIQRTERGDSAVYLCASSPLGQGTGELFFGEGSRLTVL.

This clone appeared once. The genes are TRBV7-7 and TRBJ2-7; 7 positions agree with TRBD2. This CDR3 has 17 residues. Per germline, CDR1 SSHAT and CDR2 FNYEAQ (reference sequence). With 2 bases clipped from V and 3 bases from J, the junction kept 13 bases outside the gene matches. CDR3 sequence (DNA): TGTGCCAGCAGCTTACTGCCTGGGCTAGCGGCCAACTACGAGCAGTACTTC. Translating gives CASSLLPGLAANYEQYF.

J is TRBJ1-5 and V is TRBV19; the match to TRBD1 covers 7 bases. Germline CDR1 LNHDA, CDR2 SQIVND (reference sequence). The CDR3 totals 14 residues. The V segment lost 3 bases and the J segment 9 bases; nucleotides outside the gene matches: 8. This chain's CDR3 is CASSMGTVVRPQHF. The CDR3 DNA reads as TGTGCCAGTAGTATGGGGACAGTCGTTAGGCCCCAGCATTTT.

This clone has just a few counts. The chain has TRBV27 and TRBJ2-5; D call uncertain. The CDR3 consists of 15 residues. Trimming took 6 bases from V and 1 from J, leaving 15 bases between them. Germline CDR1 and CDR2: MNHEY and SMNVEV (reference sequence). The CDR3: CASRRTSPFQETQYF. The CDR3 DNA follows: TGTGCCAGCAGGCGGACCTCCCCGTTCCAAGAGACCCAGTACTTC.